This T cell receptor beta chain emerged from a study of T cell repertoires in cytomegalovirus infection. The overall study: Recently identified HLA-C-restricted and well-studied HLA-B-restricted CMV epitopes were used. The public TCR beta signatures pointed to both CMV infection and matching HLA type.

This clonotype was seen a few times. Its specificity is unknown. Via MiXCR, TCRdb re-called the reads, giving one row per CDR3 protein. The profile shows approximately 390,000 distinct CDR3 sequences, roughly 34% of them singletons. From germline, CDR1 is SGHTA and CDR2 FQGNSA. This CDR3 region has 14 residues. The V gene end was trimmed by 4 bases and the J gene end by 3 bases; junction bases not matched to a gene: 5. Study-wide points: Across the ex vivo response, the dominant clonotypes were HLA-C-restricted CMV-specific TCR beta clonotypes.

Sequencing used cultured PBMCs, obtained from culture after CMV antigen stimulation. The receptor was isolated from a human donor in good health (CMV status not recorded). Some clones in this sample may be carry-over from other donors' samples. The chain couples TRBV7-2 to TRBJ1-1; 7 bases fit TRBD1. Here the CDR3 DNA reads TGTGCCAGCAGCTACAGGGGTGGGGACACTGAAGCTTTCTTT. Translation gives CASSYRGGDTEAFF.